The next 21 T cell receptor beta chains were all read from a single sample in a study of response to subunit inactivated influenza vaccine. TCRdb itself ran the RT-PCR reads through MiXCR, one entry per CDR3 protein. Of about 480,000 distinct CDR3 sequences in the sample, 10% to 15% were seen once. This material consisted of PBMCs from blood, taken about 6 weeks after vaccination. The receptor source for this set is a man in his forties or fifties who received an inactivated influenza vaccine.

CDR3 nucleotide sequence: TGTGCCAGTAGTAATAGAAATGAGCAGTTCTTC. It codes for CASSNRNEQFF. The chain uses TRBV19 and TRBJ2-1; D gene unclear. CDR3 length: 11 amino acids. V was trimmed by 4 bases and J by 7 bases, leaving 5 bases between them. Germline CDR1 LNHDA, CDR2 SQIVND (reference sequence).

The chain has TRBV11-2 and TRBJ1-1, with 9 bases lining up with TRBD1. The CDR3 extends over 15 amino acids. CDR1 and CDR2 (germline): SGHAT, FQNNGV. The V gene end was trimmed by 2 bases and the J gene end by 3 bases; junction bases not matched to a gene: 4. The CDR3: CASSLYRGQDTEAFF. The CDR3 nucleotides read TGTGCCAGCAGCTTATACAGGGGGCAAGACACTGAAGCTTTCTTT.

The V gene is TRBV18, the J gene TRBJ2-3; TRBD2 matches at 11 bases. J was trimmed by 0 bases and V by 3 bases; bases with no gene match: 8. Looked up from germline, CDR1 is KGHSH and CDR2 is LQKENI. The CDR3 runs to 18 residues. CDR3 in amino acids: CASSPTSGSLFSTDTQYF. CDR3 nucleotide sequence: TGTGCCAGCTCACCCACTAGCGGGAGCCTGTTTAGCACAGATACGCAGTATTTT.

This sequence joins TRBV29-1 and TRBJ2-2; 14 bases are a match to TRBD2. V shed 7 bases, J shed 5 bases, and the junction held 12 bases outside the gene matches. Germline assignment: CDR1 SQVTM and CDR2 ANQGSEA. CDR3 length: 17 residues. CDR3 region: CSATTGRLAGGTGELFF. CDR3 DNA sequence: TGCAGCGCCACAACCGGGAGACTAGCGGGAGGGACCGGGGAGCTGTTTTTT.

The chain links TRBV20-1 to TRBJ2-7; weak D call: TRBD1 (5 bases). Per germline, CDR1 DFQATT and CDR2 SNEGSKA (reference sequence). The CDR3 totals 10 residues. Trimming removed 2 bases at V and 6 bases at J, with 5 bases between. The CDR3 DNA reads TGCAGTGCTAGAAGGGGCGAGCAGTACTTC. Translation gives CSARRGEQYF.

The chain employs TRBV5-1 and TRBJ2-1; 9 bases map to TRBD2. V lost 3 bases to trimming and J lost 2 bases; unmatched junction nucleotides: 9. Germline CDR1 is SGHRS and CDR2 is YFSETQ. This CDR3 spans 17 amino acids. The CDR3 spells CASSSTPSGVTYNEQFF. As DNA, the CDR3 is TGCGCCAGCAGCTCAACTCCTAGCGGGGTGACCTACAATGAGCAGTTCTTC. The complete variable domain, with remaining parts taken from reference TRBV5-1 and TRBJ2-1, reads KAGVTQTPRYLIKTRGQQVTLSCSPISGHRSVSWYQQTPGQGLQFLFEYFSETQRNKGNFPGRFSGRQFSNSRSEMNVSTLELGDSALYLCASSSTPSGVTYNEQFFGPGTRLTVL.

The chain's CDR3 is CAISESTGSGYNEQFF. The CDR3 DNA reads as TGTGCCATCAGTGAGTCGACCGGGTCGGGCTACAATGAGCAGTTCTTC. This chain joins TRBV10-3 and TRBJ2-1; D remains ambiguous. Per germline, CDR1 ENHRY and CDR2 SYGVKD. CDR3 size: 16 residues. Trimming removed 0 bases at V and 3 bases at J, with 12 bases between.

The chain recombines TRBV5-1 with TRBJ1-2; D is perhaps TRBD1 (5 bases). CDR1 and CDR2 (germline): SGHRS, YFSETQ. The CDR3 totals 14 residues. Trimming pared 4 bases from V and 7 bases from J, leaving 17 bases between. This chain's CDR3 is CASSTGHLDIGYTF. In DNA, the CDR3 is TGCGCCAGCAGCACCGGACACCTTGATATTGGCTACACCTTC.

This clonotype was recorded at least ten times. The gene calls are TRBV6-5 and TRBJ1-1; 10 positions match TRBD1. Looked up from germline, CDR1 is MNHEY and CDR2 is SVGAGI. The CDR3 covers 12 residues. V lost 6 bases and J lost 5; bases outside the gene matches: 0. CDR3 loop: CASRGQGTEAFF. CDR3 in DNA: TGTGCCAGCAGGGGACAGGGGACTGAAGCTTTCTTT.

This chain uses TRBV14 with TRBJ2-3; D may correspond to TRBD1 or TRBD2 (6 bases each). Germline V gives CDR1 SGHDN, CDR2 FVKESK. The V end was cut by 4 bases, the J end by 2 bases, with 13 bases between. The CDR3 loop spans 15 amino acids. CDR3 nucleotides: TGTGCCAGCAGCCGTTGGGGGGCCGACACAGATACGCAGTATTTT. It codes for CASSRWGADTDTQYF.

This clonotype was picked up many times. The rearrangement joins TRBV6-1 to TRBJ1-2; D not certain. In germline, CDR1 is MNHNS, CDR2 SASEGT. Trimming left V 6 bases short and J 2 bases short, with 13 bases between. The CDR3 spans 14 residues. This chain's CDR3 is CASRESAQNYGYTF. The CDR3 nucleotides read TGTGCCAGCAGGGAATCTGCACAGAACTATGGCTACACCTTC.

A few counts support this clonotype. The rearrangement links TRBV6-1 to TRBJ2-1; 11 nucleotides line up with TRBD2. CDR3 length: 15 residues. Per germline, CDR1 MNHNS and CDR2 SASEGT. The trim removed 7 bases at V and 3 bases at J, leaving 5 bases unmatched. CDR3 DNA sequence: TGTGCCAGCACCTCGACTAGCGGGATCTACAATGAGCAGTTCTTC. Amino acid sequence: CASTSTSGIYNEQFF.

This clonotype has a handful of counts. The V and J genes are TRBV28 and TRBJ2-7; D might be TRBD2 (7 bases). Germline V gene data show CDR1 as MDHEN and CDR2 as SYDVKM. Trimming removed 6 bases from V and 6 bases from J, with 18 bases in between. The CDR3 runs to 14 residues. CDR3 DNA: TGTGCCAGCAGACTCAACACGGGGGGCGGCGAGCAGTACTTC. Translated: CASRLNTGGGEQYF.

The rearrangement uses TRBV20-1 and TRBJ2-1; 11 nucleotides align to TRBD2. The CDR3 has 18 residues. CDR1 is DFQATT and CDR2 is SNEGSKA in the germline V gene (reference sequence). The V gene end was trimmed by 0 bases and the J gene end by 0 bases; junction bases not matched to a gene: 7. CDR3 sequence (DNA): TGCAGTGCTAGAGAAGGGCTAGCGGGGGGTAGCTCCTACAATGAGCAGTTCTTC. Encoded protein: CSAREGLAGGSSYNEQFF.

The chain links TRBV20-1 to TRBJ2-3, with 10 bases identical to TRBD2. V trimming: 6 bases; J trimming: 2 bases; junction bases outside the gene matches: 17. The CDR3 totals 18 residues. Germline lookup yields CDR1 DFQATT and CDR2 SNEGSKA (reference sequence). The CDR3 is CSAVGASGSRAVTDTQYF. The CDR3 DNA sequence: TGCAGTGCCGTCGGGGCTAGCGGGAGTAGAGCGGTCACAGATACGCAGTATTTT.

This clonotype was recorded a few times. The genes are TRBV5-1 and TRBJ2-3; D is undetermined. The CDR3 has 14 amino acids. CDR1 is SGHRS, CDR2 YFSETQ, per germline. V shed 0 bases and J shed 2 bases, with 7 bases lying between them. This CDR3 is CASSLGQHTDTQYF. DNA of the CDR3: TGCGCCAGCAGCTTGGGTCAGCACACAGATACGCAGTATTTT.

There are a few counts of this clonotype. This chain links TRBV7-9 with TRBJ2-3; D is possibly TRBD2 (6 bases). The CDR3 loop spans 15 amino acids. CDR1 and CDR2 from the germline V gene are SEHNR and FQNEAQ (reference sequence). V was pared by 8 bases and J by 0 bases, with 15 bases between. The CDR3 here is CASAPWAGSTDTQYF. In DNA form, the CDR3 reads TGTGCCAGCGCCCCCTGGGCGGGAAGCACAGATACGCAGTATTTT.

Many counts were recorded for this clonotype. V and J are TRBV20-1 and TRBJ1-1; D unresolved. Trimming took off 1 base at V and 3 bases at J, with 6 bases between the two ends. The CDR3 has 12 amino acids. CDR1 and CDR2 (germline): DFQATT, SNEGSKA (reference sequence). The CDR3 sequence: CSARVGDTEAFF. The CDR3 DNA reads TGCAGTGCTAGAGTCGGGGACACTGAAGCTTTCTTT.

V and J are TRBV10-3 and TRBJ2-6; 7 bases map to TRBD2. Germline trimming cut 7 bases from V and 0 bases from J; bases unmatched to any gene: 3. This CDR3 has 15 amino acids. CDR1 and CDR2 (germline): ENHRY, SYGVKD. CDR3 region: CAITGGNSGANVLTF. The DNA for the CDR3 is TGTGCCATCACGGGGGGTAACTCTGGGGCCAACGTCCTGACTTTC.

This clonotype was picked up a small number of times. This sequence joins TRBV7-8 and TRBJ2-5, with D possibly called TRBD1 or TRBD2 (5 bases each). This CDR3 has 17 amino acids. Trimming left V 0 bases short and J 5 bases short, with 19 bases between. Germline CDR1 and CDR2: SGHVS and FQNEAQ. CDR3 region: CASSLAPLGELGETQYF. The CDR3 nucleotides read TGTGCCAGCAGCTTAGCCCCCTTGGGGGAACTGGGGGAGACCCAGTACTTC. The whole variable domain, remainder taken from reference TRBV7-8 and TRBJ2-5, is GAGVSQSPRYKVAKRGQDVALRCDPISGHVSLFWYQQALGQGPEFLTYFQNEAQLDKSGLPSDRFFAERPEGSVSTLKIQRTQQEDSAVYLCASSLAPLGELGETQYFGPGTRLLVL.

This clonotype was observed at least ten times. This chain connects TRBV18 to TRBJ2-5; TRBD1 or TRBD2 may be the D gene (5 bases each). V was clipped by 5 bases and J by 2 bases, with 15 bases between them. Germline CDR1 and CDR2: KGHSH and LQKENI. The CDR3 is 15 amino acids. CDR3 amino acids: CASSATGATQETQYF. The CDR3 DNA follows: TGTGCCAGCTCAGCCACCGGGGCTACACAAGAGACCCAGTACTTC.